The 10 T cell receptor beta chains reported below all come from one sample, sequenced in a study of shared clonotypes between healthy human individuals. Data came from immunoSEQ multiplex PCR; TCRdb stores just in-frame clones and leaves some out. The data contain 740,000 or so clones, about 80% of them seen just once; the ten biggest clones take up 1.5% to 2%. The sequenced sample was memory CD4+ T cells sorted from blood. The subset is: CD45RA-negative fraction. The source of these receptors is a woman aged 30 to 39 in good health.

This chain joins TRBV14 and TRBJ2-1; tentatively, D is TRBD2 (5 bases). Germline V gives CDR1 SGHDN, CDR2 FVKESK. Trimming removed 1 base from V and 4 bases from J, with 11 bases in between. This CDR3 is built from 15 residues. Written as DNA, the CDR3 is TGTGCCAGCAGCCAAGCGGGGTCCTTATACAATGAGCAGTTCTTC. Protein sequence: CASSQAGSLYNEQFF.

The chain carries TRBV11-1 and TRBJ2-7; 8 bases agree with TRBD1. Trimming cost V 5 bases and J 0 bases; bases outside gene matches: 9. The CDR3 totals 16 residues. Per germline, CDR1 SGHAT and CDR2 FQDESV (reference sequence). The CDR3 loop reads CASSPRDRRLSYEQYF. In DNA form, the CDR3 reads TGTGCCAGCAGCCCGCGGGACAGGAGACTCTCCTACGAGCAGTACTTC.

The chain is built from TRBV5-5 and TRBJ1-3; TRBD1 aligns across 7 bases. Trimming took 4 bases from V and 1 from J; bases not matched to a gene: 11. The germline CDR1 and CDR2 sequences are SGHKS and YYEKEE (reference sequence). The CDR3 runs to 17 residues. CDR3 sequence: CASSRTGDSASGNTIYF. CDR3 DNA sequence: TGTGCCAGCAGCCGCACAGGGGACTCCGCTTCTGGAAACACCATATATTTT.

As concerns this clone: The same CDR3 is also encoded by other DNA sequences in this sample. J is TRBJ1-5 and V is TRBV11-2; D unresolved. Germline loops: CDR1 SGHAT, CDR2 FQNNGV. With 2 bases removed from V and 4 bases from J, the gap between germline ends came to 6 bases. This CDR3 spans 13 amino acids. The CDR3 DNA reads TGTGCCAGCAGCTTAACACAGAATCAGCCCCAGCATTTT. Translated, it gives CASSLTQNQPQHF.

This clone appeared once. This chain uses TRBV6-1 with TRBJ1-3; D remains unclear. The CDR3 consists of 15 residues. Germline V gene lookup returns CDR1 MNHNS and CDR2 SASEGT. The germline V and J ends were trimmed by 1 base and 0 bases, with 7 bases remaining between them. CDR3 in DNA: TGTGCCAGCAGTGAAGGGAGGTACTCTGGAAACACCATATATTTT. Protein sequence: CASSEGRYSGNTIYF.

This rearrangement joins TRBV5-1 to TRBJ1-1; TRBD1 matches at 7 bases. Germline V gene sequence: CDR1 SGHRS, CDR2 YFSETQ. V lost 6 bases to trimming and J lost 3 bases; unmatched junction nucleotides: 17. The CDR3 consists of 17 residues. The CDR3 nucleotides read TGCGCCAGCAACCCGGGACAGAGAATTCGCGTCTACACTGAAGCTTTCTTT. It specifies CASNPGQRIRVYTEAFF.

V is TRBV5-4 and J is TRBJ2-7, with 7 bases lining up with TRBD1. This CDR3 is 12 amino acids long. The junction had 8 bases not matched to a gene; V was cut back by 7 bases and J by 7 bases. Per germline, CDR1 SGHNT and CDR2 YYREEE (reference sequence). CDR3 protein: CASQRGLEEQYF. In DNA, the CDR3 is TGTGCCAGCCAAAGGGGGCTAGAGGAGCAGTACTTC.

This clone was counted only a few times. The same CDR3 can be traced to other DNA sequences in this sample. The chain combines TRBV5-1 with TRBJ2-1, with D possibly matching TRBD1 (6 bases). CDR1 is SGHRS, CDR2 YFSETQ, per germline. V lost 4 bases and J lost 0, with 11 bases in between. There are 15 residues in the CDR3. The CDR3 sequence: CASSLDSHSYNEQFF. As DNA, the CDR3 is TGCGCCAGCAGCCTGGACAGCCACTCCTACAATGAGCAGTTCTTC.

This chain joins TRBV5-1 and TRBJ1-1; 7 nucleotides agree with TRBD1. The junction had 1 base not matched to a gene; V was cut back by 2 bases and J by 0 bases. The CDR3 runs to 14 residues. Germline CDR1 is SGHRS and CDR2 is YFSETQ. CDR3 nucleotide sequence: TGCGCCAGCAGCTTCGGGACAGTGAACACTGAAGCTTTCTTT. Translation: CASSFGTVNTEAFF. The full variable domain, its missing parts supplied by reference TRBV5-1 and TRBJ1-1, is KAGVTQTPRYLIKTRGQQVTLSCSPISGHRSVSWYQQTPGQGLQFLFEYFSETQRNKGNFPGRFSGRQFSNSRSEMNVSTLELGDSALYLCASSFGTVNTEAFFGQGTRLTVV.

The rearrangement uses TRBV7-9 and TRBJ2-3; no clear D. CDR1 and CDR2 from the germline V gene are SEHNR and FQNEAQ (reference sequence). Trimming pared 5 bases from V and 0 bases from J, leaving 12 bases between. The CDR3 has 15 residues. The CDR3 loop is CASSHQKTSTDTQYF. CDR3 bases: TGTGCCAGCAGCCACCAGAAGACTAGCACAGATACGCAGTATTTT.